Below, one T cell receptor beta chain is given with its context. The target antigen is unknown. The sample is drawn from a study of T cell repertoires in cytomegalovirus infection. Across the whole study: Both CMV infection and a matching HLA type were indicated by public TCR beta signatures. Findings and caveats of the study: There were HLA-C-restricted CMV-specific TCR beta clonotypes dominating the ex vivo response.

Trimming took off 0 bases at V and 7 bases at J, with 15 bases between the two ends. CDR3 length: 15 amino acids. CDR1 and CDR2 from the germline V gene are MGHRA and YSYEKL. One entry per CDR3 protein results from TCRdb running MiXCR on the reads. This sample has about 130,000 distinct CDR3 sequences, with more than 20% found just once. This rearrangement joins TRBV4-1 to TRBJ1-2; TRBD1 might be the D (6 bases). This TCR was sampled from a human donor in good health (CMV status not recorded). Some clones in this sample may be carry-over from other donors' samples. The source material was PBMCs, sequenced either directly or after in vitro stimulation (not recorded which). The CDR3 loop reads CASSQDRNRAGGYTF. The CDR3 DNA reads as TGCGCCAGCAGCCAAGATCGGAACAGGGCGGGTGGCTACACCTTC.